The sequence of this T cell receptor beta chain was determined in a study of T cell responses to AZD1222 COVID-19 vaccine. Only in-frame clones appear in the TCRdb table, and some are missing; sequencing was by immunoSEQ multiplex PCR. The table includes tens of thousands of clones, approximately 89% detected once. Germline loops: CDR1 DFQATT, CDR2 SNEGSKA (reference sequence). The CDR3 consists of 11 residues. V was pared by 6 bases and J by 7 bases, with 9 bases between. The origin of this receptor is an adult in good health. The sequencing here drew on peripheral blood, taken on day 0 of AZD1222 vaccination. The chain employs TRBV20-1 and TRBJ1-4; D is uncertain. The CDR3 loop reads CSAEWGEKLFF. For the CDR3, the DNA is TGCAGTGCCGAATGGGGTGAAAAACTGTTTTTT.